The entry below describes one T cell receptor (beta chain). Its specificity is unknown. The record originates from a study of cytomegalovirus exposure and HLA in healthy donors. Study observations and caveats: Later analysis placed DRB1 highest and HLA-C lowest in TCR association rates, which differed by HLA locus.

Amplification used 60 Vbeta primers and 13 Jbeta primers. Sequenced by immunoSEQ multiplex PCR; TCRdb stores in-frame clones only, minus some. This sample has about 130,000 clones, with about 86% found just once. This TCR derives from a man between 18 and 29 years old in good health and CMV-seronegative. Sequenced: PBMCs.

CDR3 sequence (DNA): TGTGCCACTCGTACAGGGTCAAGCACAGATACGCAGTATTTT. This codes for CATRTGSSTDTQYF. V is TRBV10-3 and J is TRBJ2-3, with D perhaps matching TRBD1 (6 bases). Germline V gives CDR1 ENHRY, CDR2 SYGVKD. This CDR3 is 14 amino acids long. The V and J ends lost 10 bases and 0 bases respectively, with 14 bases between them.